Each of the 11 T cell receptor beta chains below was sequenced from the same sample in a study of CD8+CD57+ T cells in acquired aplastic anemia. Both TCR beta VDJ combination and CDR3 sequence profiling were carried out. Genomic DNA was the template for this profiling. One entry per CDR3 protein results from TCRdb running MiXCR on the reads. The table lists around 150,000 distinct CDR3 sequences, over 55% of them singletons, with 35% to 50% in the top ten. For sequencing, patients were chosen who had shown expansion of CD8+CD57+ cells by flow cytometry. The sample comprised sorted CD4+, CD8+, or CD8+CD57+ T cells (not recorded which) from PBMCs. The source of these receptors is a human donor with aplastic anemia.

V gene TRBV29-1 combines with J gene TRBJ2-2; unclear D gene. Trimming removed 4 bases from V and 5 bases from J, with 17 bases in between. The CDR3 is 15 residues long. Looked up from germline, CDR1 is SQVTM and CDR2 is ANQGSEA. For the CDR3, the DNA is TGCAGCGTTGGATTGGGTGGTGTGGCTACCGGGGAGCTGTTTTTT. Translation gives CSVGLGGVATGELFF.

This clonotype showed up just a few times. The rearrangement joins TRBV24-1 to TRBJ1-1, with D perhaps matching TRBD1 (6 bases). Trimming removed 3 bases from V and 4 bases from J, with 8 bases in between. Germline V gene sequence: CDR1 KGHDR, CDR2 SFDVKD. The CDR3 consists of 13 residues. The CDR3 DNA reads TGTGCCACCAGTGATACAGGGTTCACTGAAGCTTTCTTT. It yields the protein CATSDTGFTEAFF.

Details on this clonotype: Its ends do not fully match the called genes, so a read error is possible. The chain links TRBV5-6 to TRBJ2-1; D not certain. The CDR3 sequence is 13 residues long. CDR1 SGHDT and CDR2 YYEEEE come from the germline V gene. The CDR3 reads CASSLGRLNEQFF. The CDR3 DNA reads as TGCGCCAGCAGCTTGGGTAGGCTTAATGAGCAGTTCTTC.

Note on this clonotype: One end of the junction fails to match germline, which may point to a read error. J is TRBJ1-1 and V is TRBV7-9, with D tentatively TRBD1 (6 bases). The germline V gene encodes CDR1 SEHNR and CDR2 FQNEAQ (reference sequence). The CDR3 is 15 amino acids. The CDR3 DNA reads as TGTGCCAGCAGTTTAGGGGGGGACGAAAACACTGAAGCTTTCTTT. Translating gives CASSLGGDENTEAFF.

The gene calls are TRBV5-1 and TRBJ2-7; no definite D call. Germline V gene data show CDR1 as SGHRS and CDR2 as YFSETQ. V was pared by 0 bases and J by 0 bases, with 10 bases between. This CDR3 is built from 15 residues. CDR3 in DNA: TGCGCCAGCAGCTTGGAGGCAGGACCCTCCTACGAGCAGTACTTC. Protein product: CASSLEAGPSYEQYF.

The genes are TRBV2 and TRBJ2-7, with 7 bases fitting TRBD1. Per the germline V gene, CDR1 is SNHLY and CDR2 is FYNNEI. There are 12 residues in the CDR3. V was pared by 9 bases and J by 3 bases, with 5 bases of the junction left unmatched. CDR3 residues: CASRRDSYEQYF. The CDR3 bases are TGTGCCAGTCGACGGGACAGCTACGAGCAGTACTTC.

The rearrangement joins TRBV20-1 to TRBJ1-1; no reliable D call. From germline, CDR1 is DFQATT and CDR2 SNEGSKA (reference sequence). V was pared by 6 bases and J by 4 bases, with 12 bases between. This CDR3 has 12 amino acids. Here the CDR3 reads CSAPKMGTEAFF. In DNA form, the CDR3 reads TGCAGTGCCCCCAAGATGGGCACTGAAGCTTTCTTT.

The chain joins TRBV5-6 to TRBJ2-3, with D unresolved. Germline CDR1 reads SGHDT; CDR2 reads YYEEEE. V was cut by 2 bases and J by 4 bases, with 11 bases left in between. The CDR3 totals 14 residues. This CDR3 reads CASSLVLGSDTQYF. The CDR3 region has the DNA TGTGCCAGCAGCTTAGTGCTAGGGTCAGATACGCAGTATTTT.

The chain uses TRBV14 and TRBJ2-7; 7 nucleotides match TRBD1. V was pared by 5 bases and J by 3 bases, with 10 bases of the junction left unmatched. The CDR3 is 15 residues long. The V gene's germline CDR1 is SGHDN and CDR2 FVKESK. The CDR3 DNA reads as TGTGCCAGCAGCGTAGGGGGCGAGCCAAACTACGAGCAGTACTTC. Its translation is CASSVGGEPNYEQYF.

This clonotype was detected only a few times. This chain uses TRBV7-9 with TRBJ2-7; D may be TRBD2 (6 bases). This CDR3 region has 15 residues. With 1 base removed from V and 6 bases from J, the gap between germline ends came to 16 bases. Germline V gene sequence: CDR1 SEHNR, CDR2 FQNEAQ (reference sequence). The DNA for the CDR3 is TGTGCCAGCAGCTTAGGGGGGGAGCCTCCGTTCGAGCAGTACTTC. It yields the protein CASSLGGEPPFEQYF.

As to this clonotype: The junction departs from the called germline gene at one end, perhaps through a read error. The V and J genes are TRBV10-3 and TRBJ2-3, with 11 bases matching TRBD2. Looked up from germline, CDR1 is ENHRY and CDR2 is SYGVKD. This CDR3 contains 15 residues. In DNA form, the CDR3 reads TGTACCATCAGTGTAGCGGGGGGGCTTACAGATACGCAGTATTTT. It encodes CTISVAGGLTDTQYF.